This T cell receptor beta chain was observed in a study of blood T cell repertoires in COVID-19. About the research overall: Spain, Italy and the United States supplied samples that represented acute and convalescent COVID-19. PBMCs, B-cell-depleted T cells, or T cells provided the cDNA or gDNA that made up the material.

This clone was seen a single time. The junction departs from the called germline gene at one end, perhaps through a read error. TCRdb's copy holds only in-frame clones and misses some; the assay was immunoSEQ multiplex PCR. The sample has 280,000 or so clones, under 90% seen once. The germline V gene encodes CDR1 SGHTA and CDR2 FQGNSA. There are 14 residues in the CDR3. This chain uses TRBV7-2 with TRBJ2-2; 8 nucleotides match TRBD2. The sequencing input was peripheral blood. The source is a woman in her fifties or sixties who had recovered from COVID-19. CDR3 DNA sequence: TGTGCCAGCAGTTTAGCGGGGCACACCGGGGAGCTGTTTTTT. Protein: CASSLAGHTGELFF.